These T cell receptor beta chains were read from a single sample in a study of lymphopenia after photon versus proton radiotherapy. The method was immunoSEQ multiplex PCR; TCRdb's version includes in-frame clones alone and lacks a portion of them. The sample lists 150,000 to 200,000 clones, approximately 86% seen once, with approximately 4.8% in the top ten. Sample: peripheral blood, taken from a patient treated with photon-based radiotherapy. Receptor source: a man in his fifties with gastric cancer. The CDR3 runs from the conserved cysteine through the conserved F or W. A D gene is named only where the DNA matches it firmly. Clone size is shown for a subset of rows, as once, few, many or a class of expanded clone.

TRBV7-2	NA	TRBJ1-2	NA	TGTGCCAGCAGCTTATTACCCGAAGGGACGGAAGGTGGCTACACCTTC	CASSLLPEGTEGGYTF
TRBV30	TRBD1	TRBJ1-4	once	TGTGCCTGGAGTGTTCCGGGACAGGGCGAAAAACTGTTTTTT	CAWSVPGQGEKLFF
TRBV2	TRBD2	TRBJ2-1	NA	TGTGCCAGCAGTGGGGGACTAGCGTCCTACAATGAGCAGTTCTTC	CASSGGLASYNEQFF
TRBV18	NA	TRBJ1-1	NA	TGTGCCAGCTCACCACCGTTGGGGGCTGGTACTGAAGCTTTCTTT	CASSPPLGAGTEAFF
TRBV15	NA	TRBJ2-7	NA	TGTGCCACCAGCAGAGAGGGGGCGGACTACGAGCAGTACTTC	CATSREGADYEQYF
TRBV7-3	NA	TRBJ2-5	NA	TGTGCCAGCAGTCTAACAGATCAAGAGACCCAGTACTTC	CASSLTDQETQYF
TRBV5-1	NA	TRBJ2-1	NA	TGCGCCAGCAGCTTCCCCACTAGCAGTGAGCAGTTCTTC	CASSFPTSSEQFF
TRBV18	TRBD1	TRBJ2-7	NA	TGTGCCAGCTCACTTGGGACAGCCCTTGGTGAGCAGTACTTC	CASSLGTALGEQYF
TRBV11-2	NA	TRBJ2-6	NA	TGTGCCAGCAGGGGACCTAGCTCTGGGGCCAACGTCCTGACTTTC	CASRGPSSGANVLTF
TRBV18	NA	TRBJ2-7	NA	TGTGCCAGCTCACCCCGAGAGGGTCCCTACGAGCAGTACTTC	CASSPREGPYEQYF
TRBV5-1	NA	TRBJ2-1	NA	TGCGCCAGCTCCCAGGCCTCCAGCTCCTACAATGAGCAGTTCTTC	CASSQASSSYNEQFF
TRBV6-5	NA	TRBJ1-1	NA	TGTGCCAGCAGTTACGGGCGGCGTCTGAACACTGAAGCTTTCTTT	CASSYGRRLNTEAFF
TRBV19	NA	TRBJ1-2	NA	TGTGCCAGTGTGGGCAGCCCTAACTATGGCTACACCTTC	CASVGSPNYGYTF
TRBV2	TRBD1	TRBJ2-2	NA	TGTGCCAGCACACGGGACAGCCCAACGAACACCGGGGAGCTGTTTTTT	CASTRDSPTNTGELFF
TRBV5-1	NA	TRBJ1-1	NA	TGCGCCAGCAGCTTGGGAGGGGGTTGGTACACTGAAGCTTTCTTT	CASSLGGGWYTEAFF
TRBV15	NA	TRBJ1-1	NA	TGTGCCACCAGCAGAGAGTACAGGTCTAACACTGAAGCTTTCTTT	CATSREYRSNTEAFF
TRBV10-3	TRBD1	TRBJ1-2	NA	TGTGCCATCAGTGGACAGGGGTATGGCTACACCTTC	CAISGQGYGYTF
TRBV6-4	NA	TRBJ2-3	NA	TGTGCCAGCAGTGATTTAGATACGCAGTATTTT	CASSDLDTQYF
TRBV7-2	TRBD1	TRBJ2-1	NA	TGTGCCAGCAGCACCGGACAGGGAACTGAGCAGTTCTTC	CASSTGQGTEQFF
TRBV2	TRBD1	TRBJ2-7	many	TGTGCCACTACGGGGACAGACTCCTACGAGCAGTACTTC	CATTGTDSYEQYF
TRBV7-2	TRBD1	TRBJ2-5	few	TGTGCCAGCAGCTCCCGGGACAGAGGGCGGGAGACCCAGTACTTC	CASSSRDRGRETQYF
TRBV7-2	TRBD2	TRBJ2-2	NA	TGTGCCAGCAGCTTCACTAGCGGGAATCACGGGGAGCTGTTTTTT	CASSFTSGNHGELFF
TRBV4-1	TRBD2	TRBJ2-1	NA	TGCGCCAGCAGGAGAGCCCCAGCGGGGGGTAACAATGAGCAGTTCTTC	CASRRAPAGGNNEQFF
TRBV27	NA	TRBJ1-1	NA	TGTGCCAGCTCCTTGGCGGCGGGACGGGCTACTGAAGCTTTCTTT	CASSLAAGRATEAFF
TRBV25-1	TRBD1	TRBJ2-7	NA	TGTGCCAGCAGTCCAACGACAGGGAAGTCGGCCGAGCAGTACTTC	CASSPTTGKSAEQYF
TRBV5-1	TRBD1	TRBJ1-1	few	TGCGCCAGCAGCACAGGGGGCAACACTGAAGCTTTCTTT	CASSTGGNTEAFF
TRBV11-2	NA	TRBJ1-1	NA	TGTGCCAGCAGCTTAATAGTGAACACTGAAGCTTTCTTT	CASSLIVNTEAFF
TRBV29-1	TRBD1	TRBJ2-7	NA	TGCAGCGTTGGGGGACAGGGGGCCAGGGAGCAGTACTTC	CSVGGQGAREQYF
TRBV18	NA	TRBJ2-2	few	TGTGCCAGCTCATTAACCACCGGGGAGCTGTTTTTT	CASSLTTGELFF
TRBV5-6	TRBD1	TRBJ2-2	NA	TGTGCCAGCAGCTTAAGGCGGACAGGGGGTAACACCGGGGAGCTGTTTTTT	CASSLRRTGGNTGELFF
TRBV19	NA	TRBJ1-4	NA	TGTGCCAGTAACCATCTGGGAACTAATGAAAAACTGTTTTTT	CASNHLGTNEKLFF
TRBV28	NA	TRBJ1-5	NA	TGTGCCAGCAGTTTATTAATGGGGCCCCAGCATTTT	CASSLLMGPQHF
TRBV27	TRBD1	TRBJ1-3	NA	TGTGCCAGCAGTCTGACAGGGGCTGGAAACACCATATATTTT	CASSLTGAGNTIYF
TRBV7-2	TRBD2	TRBJ2-2	NA	TGTGCCAGCAGCTTAGCTAGCGGGAGAGGAAGGGCGGTCACCGGGGAGCTGTTTTTT	CASSLASGRGRAVTGELFF
TRBV19	NA	TRBJ2-7	NA	TGTGCCAGTAGTATATCGGGAACCTCCTACGAGCAGTACTTC	CASSISGTSYEQYF
TRBV30	NA	TRBJ2-2	once	TGTGCCTGGAGGCACGGGGAGCTGTTTTTT	CAWRHGELFF
TRBV7-7	NA	TRBJ1-3	NA	TGTGCCAGCAGCCTAGGGCACGACTCTGGAAACACCATATATTTT	CASSLGHDSGNTIYF
TRBV28	NA	TRBJ2-1	NA	TGTGCCAGCAGTTTAGGTGGTCCAAACTATGAGCAGTTCTTC	CASSLGGPNYEQFF